Described below is a single T cell receptor (beta chain) sequence and its context. The germline V gene has CDR1 DFQATT and CDR2 SNEGSKA (reference sequence). V dropped 3 bases and J dropped 0 bases, with 12 bases sitting between them. The CDR3 spans 15 residues. Assay: immunoSEQ multiplex PCR; the TCRdb copy retains only in-frame clones and omits some. The sample lists roughly 74,000 clones, about 94% seen once, with around 5% in the top ten. These data are taken from a study of control samples from healthy donors and cancer patients. The chain has TRBV20-1 and TRBJ2-1, with D perhaps matching TRBD1 (6 bases). This TCR was sampled from a woman between 18 and 29 years old in good health. Source material: blood. This CDR3 is CSASRQGSSYNEQFF. CDR3 coding DNA: TGCAGTGCTAGTCGGCAGGGGAGCTCCTACAATGAGCAGTTCTTC.